The clone carrying this TCR delta chain was counted at least ten times. The protein given by TCRdb reflects a much larger clone and differs at residue 5 from this DNA's translation, likely from a read error; the protein shown is the DNA's translation. Other DNA sequences in this specimen translate into the identical CDR3. Vgamma9/Vdelta2+ and Vdelta2-negative gammadelta T cells were flow-sorted from PBMC for bulk sequencing. The sample is drawn from a study of γδ T cells in repeated Plasmodium falciparum infection. This CDR3 comprises 14 residues. Trimming took off 4 bases at V and 7 bases at J, with 13 bases between the two ends. Germline loops: CDR1 TSWWSYY, CDR2 QGS. Both TRG and TRD chains were sequenced from each sorted sample. TCRdb repeated clone calling on the multiplex PCR reads with CATT. This sample has 50,000 or so delta-chain clones, with roughly 1.5% found just once.

This chain joins TRDV1 and TRDJ2; D gene uncertain. The sequence was collected from a pool of human donors (malaria-infected and uninfected, not separated). Sequencing used gamma-delta T cells from blood. CDR3 coding DNA: TGTGCTCTTGGGGTCTCCGGATCGATAGCACAACTCTTCTTT. It encodes CALGVSGSIAQLFF.